This entry lists 23 T cell receptor beta chains sequenced from one sample in a study of post-analysis software for immune sequencing data. Study-level results: Included in a set of roughly 5 TRBV segments more frequent in patients than controls were TRBV5-6, TRBV5-1 and TRBV20-1.

Researchers reported that TCR beta cDNA libraries carried unique molecular identifiers. Each CDR3 protein is one row after TCRdb ran MiXCR on the PCR reads. This table has fewer than 850,000 distinct CDR3 sequences, roughly 30% appearing once. These TCRs' antigens remain unknown. Specimen: blood. These TCRs come from a girl aged 10 to 17 with multiple sclerosis.

The V and J genes are TRBV20-1 and TRBJ2-1; unclear D gene. The V gene's germline CDR1 is DFQATT and CDR2 SNEGSKA (reference sequence). The CDR3 has 13 residues. Trimming took off 2 bases at V and 15 bases at J, with 20 bases between the two ends. CDR3 region: CSARSGFTSSVFF. The CDR3 coding sequence is TGCAGTGCTAGATCGGGCTTTACCTCTTCCGTGTTCTTC.

The chain recombines TRBV10-3 with TRBJ1-2, with 7 nucleotides matching TRBD1. The CDR3 sequence is 14 residues long. Looked up from germline, CDR1 is ENHRY and CDR2 is SYGVKD. With V trimmed by 6 bases and J by 7 bases, 11 bases remained unmatched. CDR3 DNA sequence: TGTGCCATCAGCCCCCAGGGGGGGGCGGTTGGCTACACCTTC. Encoded protein: CAISPQGGAVGYTF.

This clonotype came up a few times. A junction end diverges from the germline sequence, so it may reflect a read error. V is TRBV5-1 and J is TRBJ2-3; the match to TRBD1 covers 8 bases. This CDR3 has 15 residues. The V gene's germline CDR1 is SGHRS and CDR2 YFSETQ. In nucleotides, the CDR3 is TGCGCCAGCAGCTACGGGACAGGCGCCACAGCTACGCAGTATTTT. Amino acids: CASSYGTGATATQYF.

This clonotype was seen many times. The chain uses TRBV29-1 and TRBJ2-7; D uncertain. V was clipped by 6 bases and J by 6 bases, with 18 bases between them. The CDR3 has 13 amino acids. Germline lookup yields CDR1 SQVTM and CDR2 ANQGSEA. The CDR3: CSVSDPRPLEQYF. The DNA for the CDR3 is TGCAGCGTCTCCGACCCCAGACCTCTCGAGCAGTACTTC.

This clonotype was seen ten or more times. The chain recombines TRBV5-1 with TRBJ1-6; TRBD1 is a possible D gene (5 bases). Germline V CDR1 and CDR2: SGHRS, YFSETQ. The V end was cut by 0 bases, the J end by 6 bases, with 7 bases between. The CDR3 loop spans 14 amino acids. The CDR3 DNA is TGCGCCAGCAGCTTGGGACAGCTTAATTCACCCCTCCACTTT. Translated: CASSLGQLNSPLHF.

This clonotype appeared a few times. The J gene is TRBJ1-1, the V gene TRBV5-1; 7 bases match TRBD1. J lost 6 bases, V lost 4 bases, and 9 bases had no gene match. Germline-derived CDR1 and CDR2 are SGHRS and YFSETQ. The CDR3 covers 14 residues. DNA of the CDR3: TGCGCCAGCAGCCCCGGACAGGCGGTCGCTGAAGCTTTCTTT. Protein product: CASSPGQAVAEAFF.

The chain combines TRBV29-1 with TRBJ1-1; TRBD1 matches at 10 bases. CDR3 length: 17 amino acids. V shed 1 base and J 2 bases; nucleotides not matched to a gene: 10. Per the germline V gene, CDR1 is SQVTM and CDR2 is ANQGSEA. The CDR3 nucleotides are TGCAGCGTTGAAGGGTACGGGGGACAGGGGATCAACACTGAAGCTTTCTTT. Translation: CSVEGYGGQGINTEAFF.

The sample holds a few counts of this clonotype. This chain joins TRBV5-1 and TRBJ2-3; D is possibly TRBD2 (6 bases). This CDR3 has 16 residues. V shed 5 bases and J shed 2 bases, with 18 bases lying between them. The germline gives CDR1 SGHRS, CDR2 YFSETQ. This CDR3 reads CASRPTGLTNTDTQYF. The CDR3 bases are TGCGCCAGCAGACCGACGGGACTGACTAACACAGATACGCAGTATTTT.

This chain joins TRBV28 and TRBJ2-3; 12 nucleotides align to TRBD2. The CDR3 covers 16 residues. Looked up from germline, CDR1 is MDHEN and CDR2 is SYDVKM. V was clipped by 6 bases and J by 5 bases; unmatched bases: 9. CDR3 residues: CASSPGLAGLEDTQYF. CDR3 in DNA: TGTGCCAGCAGCCCCGGACTAGCGGGGCTCGAAGATACGCAGTATTTT.

The chain has TRBV5-1 and TRBJ2-1, with D possibly being TRBD1 (6 bases). The CDR3 sequence is 16 residues long. The V end was cut by 4 bases, the J end by 4 bases, with 18 bases between. From germline, CDR1 is SGHRS and CDR2 YFSETQ. CDR3 DNA: TGCGCCAGCAGCGGCCCAGGGACACCCTATTACAATGAGCAGTTCTTC. Amino acid sequence: CASSGPGTPYYNEQFF.

This clonotype has just a few counts. At one end, the junction sequence differs from germline, possibly due to a read error. V is TRBV28 and J is TRBJ2-1; D is uncertain. Per germline, CDR1 MDHEN and CDR2 SYDVKM. CDR3 length: 10 residues. The CDR3 loop reads CAGSNNEQFF. The DNA for the CDR3 is TGTGCCGGCAGTAATAATGAGCAGTTCTTC.

In this sample, this clonotype turned up a few times. J is TRBJ2-1 and V is TRBV11-2, with TRBD2 matching over 11 bases. Germline V gene lookup returns CDR1 SGHAT and CDR2 FQNNGV. V lost 3 bases to trimming and J lost 10 bases; unmatched junction nucleotides: 11. The CDR3 is 16 amino acids. The CDR3 protein is CASSFTGTSGTYEQFF. For the CDR3, the DNA is TGTGCCAGCAGCTTTACGGGGACTAGCGGCACCTACGAGCAGTTCTTC.

The sample holds a few counts of this clonotype. The chain recombines TRBV27 with TRBJ2-2, with 8 bases fitting TRBD1. Looked up from germline, CDR1 is MNHEY and CDR2 is SMNVEV (reference sequence). V was pared by 6 bases and J by 3 bases, with 0 bases of the junction left unmatched. This CDR3 is built from 13 residues. The CDR3 reads CASRTGDTGELFF. CDR3 coding DNA: TGTGCCAGCAGGACAGGGGACACCGGGGAGCTGTTTTTT.

This clonotype was counted a few times. At one of its ends the junction is not consistent with the germline gene, which may arise from a read error. The chain carries TRBV12-3 or TRBV12-4 and TRBJ1-4; no clear D gene. The CDR3 extends over 12 amino acids. In DNA, the CDR3 is TGTGCCAGCAGTCGGTCTCCCGAAAAACGGTTTTTT. Its protein is CASSRSPEKRFF.

V usage is TRBV6-6 and J usage is TRBJ2-3; 9 bases agree with TRBD2. Germline V gene sequence: CDR1 MNHNY, CDR2 SVGAGI (reference sequence). Trimming cost V 0 bases and J 5 bases; bases outside gene matches: 6. The CDR3 length is 16 residues. Here the CDR3 DNA reads TGTGCCAGCAGTTACTCCCTTGCGGGGGGGATAGATACGCAGTATTTT. Translation gives CASSYSLAGGIDTQYF.

The table lists this clonotype with a few counts. The chain couples TRBV9 to TRBJ1-6; 7 positions agree with TRBD1. Germline-derived CDR1 and CDR2 are SGDLS and YYNGEE. Losses at the gene ends were 5 bases for V and 7 bases for J; bases not matched to a gene: 9. The CDR3 runs to 15 residues. CDR3 protein: CASRTTGTENSPLHF. The CDR3 nucleotides read TGTGCCAGCAGGACAACCGGGACAGAAAATTCACCCCTCCACTTT.

Remarks on this clonotype: Given a much more abundant clone one base away, this may be a read error. Written as DNA, the CDR3 is TGCAGCATACGACGGGGCAGCCCCTACGAGCAGTACTTC. This encodes CSIRRGSPYEQYF. The chain is built from TRBV29-1 and TRBJ2-7; D may correspond to TRBD1 or TRBD2 (5 bases each). Trimming shortened V by 8 bases and J by 2 bases, and 16 bases separated the two germline ends. Germline V gene sequence: CDR1 SQVTM, CDR2 ANQGSEA. The CDR3 covers 13 residues.

The table lists this clonotype with a count of one. The chain recombines TRBV2 with TRBJ2-1; 7 bases fit TRBD2. The CDR3 is 14 amino acids. With V trimmed by 7 bases and J by 8 bases, 11 bases remained unmatched. Germline lookup yields CDR1 SNHLY and CDR2 FYNNEI. The CDR3 loop reads CASISTQAGYEQFF. CDR3 coding DNA: TGTGCCAGCATTTCAACCCAAGCGGGGTATGAGCAGTTCTTC.

This clonotype has only a few counts. This chain uses TRBV10-3 with TRBJ1-5, with 9 bases aligning to TRBD1. The CDR3 has 15 residues. The germline V gene encodes CDR1 ENHRY and CDR2 SYGVKD. Germline trimming cut 3 bases from V and 1 base from J; bases unmatched to any gene: 1. The CDR3 DNA sequence: TGTGCCATCAGTGAAGGGACAGGGAGCAATCAGCCCCAGCATTTT. Residues: CAISEGTGSNQPQHF.

This clonotype was counted at least ten times. V and J are TRBV6-5 and TRBJ2-7; D gene ambiguous. The ends were cut back, 0 bases at V and 4 bases at J, with 7 bases in the middle. The CDR3 sequence is 13 residues long. Per the germline V gene, CDR1 is MNHEY and CDR2 is SVGAGI. The CDR3 region is CASSYSSSYEQYF. The CDR3, as DNA: TGTGCCAGCAGTTACTCTTCTTCGTACGAGCAGTACTTC.

The CDR3 reads CASSLVGWDRIAHTDTQYF. DNA for the CDR3: TGCGCCAGCAGCTTGGTCGGGTGGGACAGAATCGCTCACACAGATACGCAGTATTTT. V gene TRBV5-1 combines with J gene TRBJ2-3, with 7 bases aligning to TRBD1. Germline assignment: CDR1 SGHRS and CDR2 YFSETQ. The CDR3 length is 19 residues. Trimming took 0 bases from V and 2 from J; bases not matched to a gene: 15.

This chain connects TRBV10-2 to TRBJ1-5, with D unclear. Germline V gene lookup returns CDR1 WSHSY and CDR2 SAAADI. This CDR3 region has 16 residues. Trimming stripped 3 bases from V and 0 bases from J, with 12 bases between. The CDR3 is CASSDPTRDSNQPQHF. The CDR3 coding sequence is TGCGCCAGCAGTGACCCCACCCGGGATAGCAATCAGCCCCAGCATTTT.

This clonotype showed up just a few times. This chain connects TRBV20-1 to TRBJ2-1; D is ambiguous. Germline V gene data show CDR1 as DFQATT and CDR2 as SNEGSKA (reference sequence). The CDR3 length is 14 residues. V gave up 3 bases and J gave up 3 bases, with 12 bases separating them. CDR3 in DNA: TGCAGTGCTAGTACCTACCCAGGCTACAATGAGCAGTTCTTC. Translated: CSASTYPGYNEQFF.